The sequence of this T cell receptor beta chain was determined in a study of shared clonotypes between healthy human individuals. The CDR3 contains 16 residues. V lost 2 bases, J lost 1 base, and 9 bases stayed unmatched. The germline V gene encodes CDR1 SGHDT and CDR2 YYEEEE. TCRdb's copy holds only in-frame clones and misses some; the assay was immunoSEQ multiplex PCR. The sample records about 2.3 million clones, 85% to 95% being singletons. There were no recent acute infections or vaccinations among the donors, who were healthy HIV-negative adults. The rearrangement uses TRBV5-6 and TRBJ2-7; 7 positions agree with TRBD1. This sequence was found in a young man in good health. Some clones in this sample may be carry-over from other donors' samples. Sequencing was performed on naive CD4+ T cells from PBMCs. Specified subset: CD45RA+ positively selected. The CDR3 loop is CASSLKQGLRSYEQYF. The CDR3 DNA follows: TGTGCCAGCAGCTTAAAACAGGGGTTAAGATCCTACGAGCAGTACTTC.